This record concerns one T cell receptor beta chain sequence. These data are taken from a study of regulatory T cells in long-lasting Graves disease. As for time point: newly diagnosed GD, antithyroid drugs for less than 3 months. Scientists built the TCR library using RNA that was extracted from PBMCs. Construction of the TCR beta libraries employed iRepertoire HTBI primers in conjunction with Arm-PCR of CDR3 regions. Via MiXCR, TCRdb re-called the multiplex PCR reads, giving one row per CDR3 protein. Seen here are almost 450,000 distinct CDR3 sequences, about 16% observed once, and the top ten hold about 10%. This sample was also put to use in a study of T cells in Graves' hyperthyroidism and ophthalmopathy.

This material consisted of peripheral blood mononuclear cells (PBMCs), taken at new diagnosis, from a patient treated with antithyroid drugs. This TCR was recovered from a woman in her thirties with Graves disease.

The CDR3: CASSLEASGRAYRYEQYF. The CDR3 nucleotides are TGCGCCAGCAGCTTGGAGGCTAGCGGGAGGGCCTACAGGTACGAGCAGTACTTC. The chain combines TRBV5-1 with TRBJ2-7, with 12 bases aligning to TRBD2. This CDR3 has 18 residues. J gave up 4 bases and V 0 bases, and 11 bases lay outside the gene matches. The germline CDR1 and CDR2 sequences are SGHRS and YFSETQ. The full variable domain, with the rest looked up from reference TRBV5-1 and TRBJ2-7, is KAGVTQTPRYLIKTRGQQVTLSCSPISGHRSVSWYQQTPGQGLQFLFEYFSETQRNKGNFPGRFSGRQFSNSRSEMNVSTLELGDSALYLCASSLEASGRAYRYEQYFGPGTRLTVT.